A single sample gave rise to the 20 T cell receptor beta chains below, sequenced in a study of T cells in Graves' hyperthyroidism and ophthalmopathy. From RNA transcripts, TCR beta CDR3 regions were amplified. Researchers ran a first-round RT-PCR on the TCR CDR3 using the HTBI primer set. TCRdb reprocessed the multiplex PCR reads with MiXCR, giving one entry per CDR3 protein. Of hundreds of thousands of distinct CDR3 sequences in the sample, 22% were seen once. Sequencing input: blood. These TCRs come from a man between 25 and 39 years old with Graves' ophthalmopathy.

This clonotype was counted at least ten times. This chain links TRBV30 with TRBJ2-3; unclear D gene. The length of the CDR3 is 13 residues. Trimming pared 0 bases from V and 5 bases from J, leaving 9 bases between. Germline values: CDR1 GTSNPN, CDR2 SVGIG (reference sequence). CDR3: CAWSVPPRDTQYF. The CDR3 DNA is TGTGCCTGGAGTGTACCACCGCGAGATACGCAGTATTTT.

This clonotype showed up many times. Here the CDR3 reads CASSPQSQETQYF. The CDR3 DNA reads TGTGCCAGCTCACCACAGAGCCAAGAGACCCAGTACTTC. The genes are TRBV18 and TRBJ2-5; D not certain. V dropped 1 base and J dropped 1 base, with 4 bases sitting between them. The CDR3 sequence is 13 residues long. Germline V gene sequence: CDR1 KGHSH, CDR2 LQKENI.

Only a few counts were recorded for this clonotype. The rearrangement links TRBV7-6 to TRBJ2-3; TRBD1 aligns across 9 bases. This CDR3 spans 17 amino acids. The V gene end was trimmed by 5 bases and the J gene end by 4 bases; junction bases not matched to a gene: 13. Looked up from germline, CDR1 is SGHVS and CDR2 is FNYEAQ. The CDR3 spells CASSPRRNRGRADTQYF. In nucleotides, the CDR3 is TGTGCCAGCAGCCCCCGGCGAAACAGGGGGCGTGCAGATACGCAGTATTTT.

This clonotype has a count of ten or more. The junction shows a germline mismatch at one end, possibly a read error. The CDR3 region has the DNA TGTGCCAGCAGTTTATCGAACACCGCAAATCGGCCCCAGCATTTT. Protein product: CASSLSNTANRPQHF. The chain employs TRBV27 and TRBJ1-5; D is unresolved. CDR1 and CDR2 (germline): MNHEY, SMNVEV (reference sequence). The CDR3 totals 15 residues.

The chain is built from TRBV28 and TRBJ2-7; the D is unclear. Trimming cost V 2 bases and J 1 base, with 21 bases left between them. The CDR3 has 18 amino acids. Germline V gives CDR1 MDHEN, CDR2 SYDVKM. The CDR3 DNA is TGTGCCAGCAGTTTAGGTTTTGAAAGTAGGCAGGAATCCTACGAGCAGTACTTC. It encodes CASSLGFESRQESYEQYF.

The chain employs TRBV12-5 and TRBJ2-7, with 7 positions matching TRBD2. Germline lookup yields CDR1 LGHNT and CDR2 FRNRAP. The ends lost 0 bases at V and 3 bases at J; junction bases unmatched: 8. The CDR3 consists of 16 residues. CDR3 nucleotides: TGTGCTAGTGGTTTGGTATTGAGCGGGGATCTCTACGAGCAGTACTTC. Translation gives CASGLVLSGDLYEQYF.

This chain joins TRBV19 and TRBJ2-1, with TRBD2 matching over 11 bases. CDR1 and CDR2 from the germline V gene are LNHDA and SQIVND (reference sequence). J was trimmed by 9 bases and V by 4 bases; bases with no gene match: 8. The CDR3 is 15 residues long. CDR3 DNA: TGTGCCAGTAGTAGACTAGCGGGAAGCTTCGGTGAGCAGTTCTTC. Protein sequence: CASSRLAGSFGEQFF.

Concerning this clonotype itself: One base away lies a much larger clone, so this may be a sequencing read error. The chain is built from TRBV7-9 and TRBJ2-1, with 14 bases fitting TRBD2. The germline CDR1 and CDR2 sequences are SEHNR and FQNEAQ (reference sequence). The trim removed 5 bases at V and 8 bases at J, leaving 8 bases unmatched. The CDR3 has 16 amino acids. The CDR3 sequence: CASSITGTSGSDEQFF. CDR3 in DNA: TGTGCCAGCAGCATCACCGGGACTAGCGGGAGCGATGAGCAGTTCTTC.

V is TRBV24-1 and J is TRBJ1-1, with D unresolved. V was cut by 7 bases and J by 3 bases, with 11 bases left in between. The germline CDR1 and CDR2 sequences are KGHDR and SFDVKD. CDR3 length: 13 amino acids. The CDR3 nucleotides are TGTGCCACCAGGGAGACACTCTACACTGAAGCTTTCTTT. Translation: CATRETLYTEAFF.

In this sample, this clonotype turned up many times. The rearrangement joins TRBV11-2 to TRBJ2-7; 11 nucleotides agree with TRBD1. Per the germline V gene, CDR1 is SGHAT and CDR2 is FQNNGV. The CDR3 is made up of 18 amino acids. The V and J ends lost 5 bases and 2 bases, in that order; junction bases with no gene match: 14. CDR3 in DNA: TGTGCCAGCAGCCCAAGCCGCCGGGACAGGGGGATTGCCTACGAGCAGTACTTC. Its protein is CASSPSRRDRGIAYEQYF. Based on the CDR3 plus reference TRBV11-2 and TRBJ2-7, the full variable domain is EAGVAQSPRYKIIEKRQSVAFWCNPISGHATLYWYQQILGQGPKLLIQFQNNGVVDDSQLPKDRFSAERLKGVDSTLKIQPAKLEDSAVYLCASSPSRRDRGIAYEQYFGPGTRLTVT.

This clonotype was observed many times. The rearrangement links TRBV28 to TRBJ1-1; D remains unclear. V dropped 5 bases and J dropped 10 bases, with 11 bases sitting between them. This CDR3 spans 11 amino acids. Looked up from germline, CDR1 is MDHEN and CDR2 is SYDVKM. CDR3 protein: CASSLKRGAFF. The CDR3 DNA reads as TGTGCCAGCAGTCTGAAACGGGGAGCTTTCTTT.

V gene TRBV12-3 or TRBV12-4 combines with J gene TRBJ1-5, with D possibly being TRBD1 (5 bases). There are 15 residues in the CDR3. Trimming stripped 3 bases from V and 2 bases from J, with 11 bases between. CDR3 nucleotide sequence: TGTGCCAGCAGTTTTAGCGGGGGACGCAATCAGCCCCAGCATTTT. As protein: CASSFSGGRNQPQHF.

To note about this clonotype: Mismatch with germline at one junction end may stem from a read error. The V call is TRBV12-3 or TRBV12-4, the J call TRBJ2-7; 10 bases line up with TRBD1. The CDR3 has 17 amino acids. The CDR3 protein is CAGSAVRGTGVPYEQYF. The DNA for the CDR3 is TGTGCCGGCAGTGCAGTCCGGGGGACAGGGGTCCCCTACGAGCAGTACTTC.

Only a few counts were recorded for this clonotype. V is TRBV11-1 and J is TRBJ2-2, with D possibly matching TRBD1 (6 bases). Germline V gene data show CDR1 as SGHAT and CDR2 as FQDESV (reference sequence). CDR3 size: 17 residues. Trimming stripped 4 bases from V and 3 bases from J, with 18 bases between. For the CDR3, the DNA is TGTGCCAGCAGCTCATTCAACAGGGCGGCGGACACCGGGGAGCTGTTTTTT. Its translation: CASSSFNRAADTGELFF.

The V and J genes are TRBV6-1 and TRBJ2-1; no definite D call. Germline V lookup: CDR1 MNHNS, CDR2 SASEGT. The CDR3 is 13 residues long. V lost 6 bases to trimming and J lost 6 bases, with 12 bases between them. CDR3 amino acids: CASSHDRGNEQFF. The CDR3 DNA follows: TGTGCCAGCAGCCACGACCGAGGCAATGAGCAGTTCTTC.

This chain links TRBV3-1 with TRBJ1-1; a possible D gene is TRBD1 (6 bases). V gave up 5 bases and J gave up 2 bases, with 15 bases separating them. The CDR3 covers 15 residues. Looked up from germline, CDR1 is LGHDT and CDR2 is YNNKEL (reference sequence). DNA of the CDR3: TGTGCCAGCAGCGAAGGGGGACACCCTAACACTGAAGCTTTCTTT. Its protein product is CASSEGGHPNTEAFF.

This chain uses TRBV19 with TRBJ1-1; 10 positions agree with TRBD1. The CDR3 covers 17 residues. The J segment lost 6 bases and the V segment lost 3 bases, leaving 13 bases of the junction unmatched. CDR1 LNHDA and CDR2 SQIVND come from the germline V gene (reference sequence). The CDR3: CASSIRPGQGFFAEAFF. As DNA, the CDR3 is TGTGCCAGTAGTATTAGGCCGGGACAGGGGTTTTTCGCTGAAGCTTTCTTT. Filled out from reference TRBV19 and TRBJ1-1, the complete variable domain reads DGGITQSPKYLFRKEGQNVTLSCEQNLNHDAMYWYRQDPGQGLRLIYYSQIVNDFQKGDIAEGYSVSREKKESFPLTVTSAQKNPTAFYLCASSIRPGQGFFAEAFFGQGTRLTVV.

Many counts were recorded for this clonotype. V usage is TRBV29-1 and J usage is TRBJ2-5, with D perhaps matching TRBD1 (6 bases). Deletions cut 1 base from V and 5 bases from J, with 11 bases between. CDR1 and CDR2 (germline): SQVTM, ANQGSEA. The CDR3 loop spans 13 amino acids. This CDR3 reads CSVEGQTGETQYF. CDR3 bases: TGCAGCGTTGAAGGACAAACAGGGGAGACCCAGTACTTC. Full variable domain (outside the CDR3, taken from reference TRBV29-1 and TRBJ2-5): SAVISQKPSRDICQRGTSLTIQCQVDSQVTMMFWYRQQPGQSLTLIATANQGSEATYESGFVIDKFPISRPNLTFSTLTVSNMSPEDSSIYLCSVEGQTGETQYFGPGTRLLVL.

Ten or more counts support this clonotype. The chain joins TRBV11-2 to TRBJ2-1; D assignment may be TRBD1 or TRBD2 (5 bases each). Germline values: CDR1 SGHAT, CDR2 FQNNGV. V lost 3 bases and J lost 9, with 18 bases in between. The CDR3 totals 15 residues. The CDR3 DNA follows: TGTGCCAGCAGCTTTTCGGGGACCGGGTTAGGTGAGCAGTTCTTC. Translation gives CASSFSGTGLGEQFF.

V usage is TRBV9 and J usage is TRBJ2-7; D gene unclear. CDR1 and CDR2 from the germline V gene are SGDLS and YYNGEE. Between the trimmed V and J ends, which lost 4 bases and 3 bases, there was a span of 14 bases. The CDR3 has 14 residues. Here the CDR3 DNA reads TGTGCCAGCAGCCTCGCGCCCACCGGCTACGAGCAGTACTTC. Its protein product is CASSLAPTGYEQYF.